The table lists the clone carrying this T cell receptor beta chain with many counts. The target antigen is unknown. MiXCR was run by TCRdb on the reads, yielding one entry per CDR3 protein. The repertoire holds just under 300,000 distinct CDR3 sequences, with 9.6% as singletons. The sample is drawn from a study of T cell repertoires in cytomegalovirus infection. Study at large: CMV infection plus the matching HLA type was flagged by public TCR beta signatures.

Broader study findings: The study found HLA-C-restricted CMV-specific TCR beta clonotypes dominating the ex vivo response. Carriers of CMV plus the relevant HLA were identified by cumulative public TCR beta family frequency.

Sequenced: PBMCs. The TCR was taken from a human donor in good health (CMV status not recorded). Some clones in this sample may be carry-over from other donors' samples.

In DNA form, the CDR3 reads TGTGCCAGCAGCTTTGTCCTCTCGGGTGGCCACGAGCAGTACTTC. Encoded protein: CASSFVLSGGHEQYF. This chain links TRBV7-9 with TRBJ2-7; D gene ambiguous. The CDR3 has 15 residues. V was cut by 3 bases and J by 5 bases, with 17 bases left in between. Germline V gives CDR1 SEHNR, CDR2 FQNEAQ (reference sequence).